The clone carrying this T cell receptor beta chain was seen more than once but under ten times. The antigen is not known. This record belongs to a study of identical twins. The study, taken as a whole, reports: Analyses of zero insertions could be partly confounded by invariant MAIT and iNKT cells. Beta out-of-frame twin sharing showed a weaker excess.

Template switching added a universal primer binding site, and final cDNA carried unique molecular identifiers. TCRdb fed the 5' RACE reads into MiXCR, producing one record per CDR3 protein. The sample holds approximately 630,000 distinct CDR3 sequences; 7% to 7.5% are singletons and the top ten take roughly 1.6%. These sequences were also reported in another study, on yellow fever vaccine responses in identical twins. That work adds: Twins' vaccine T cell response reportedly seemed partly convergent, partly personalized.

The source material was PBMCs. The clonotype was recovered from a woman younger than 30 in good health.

CDR3 DNA: TGTGCCAGCAGCTTGAAGGTCTCCGGGGAGCTGTTTTTT. Protein sequence: CASSLKVSGELFF. The V call is TRBV7-3, the J call TRBJ2-2; no firm D call. The CDR3 runs 13 residues. Trimming left V 3 bases short and J 6 bases short, with 8 bases between. Germline V gene lookup returns CDR1 SGHTA and CDR2 FQGTGA.